This T cell receptor beta chain is drawn from a study of OX40 agonist ivuxolimab in advanced cancers. The overall study: An agonistic anti-OX40 (CD134) antibody, ivuxolimab, was used to treat the patients. Subjects had a mean age of about 65 years, with a range of roughly 20 to 79; around 84% were male. Three dose-escalation patients had partial responses: one with hepatocellular carcinoma and two with cutaneous melanoma.

The ends were cut back, 4 bases at V and 0 bases at J, with 9 bases in the middle. The germline V gene has CDR1 GTSNPN and CDR2 SVGIG (reference sequence). CDR3 length equals 13 residues. TCRdb's copy holds only in-frame clones and misses some; the assay was immunoSEQ multiplex PCR. The sample contains roughly 65,000 clones, around four fifths of which appear only once. This receptor was obtained from an adult with an advanced solid tumor such as melanoma, head and neck, liver or kidney cancer. The chain recombines TRBV30 with TRBJ1-1; D ambiguous. The sample here was CD4+ or CD8+ T cells sorted from blood, taken in a trial of the OX40 agonist ivuxolimab. CDR3 residues: CAWNGGMNTEAFF. CDR3 in DNA: TGTGCCTGGAATGGAGGGATGAACACTGAAGCTTTCTTT.